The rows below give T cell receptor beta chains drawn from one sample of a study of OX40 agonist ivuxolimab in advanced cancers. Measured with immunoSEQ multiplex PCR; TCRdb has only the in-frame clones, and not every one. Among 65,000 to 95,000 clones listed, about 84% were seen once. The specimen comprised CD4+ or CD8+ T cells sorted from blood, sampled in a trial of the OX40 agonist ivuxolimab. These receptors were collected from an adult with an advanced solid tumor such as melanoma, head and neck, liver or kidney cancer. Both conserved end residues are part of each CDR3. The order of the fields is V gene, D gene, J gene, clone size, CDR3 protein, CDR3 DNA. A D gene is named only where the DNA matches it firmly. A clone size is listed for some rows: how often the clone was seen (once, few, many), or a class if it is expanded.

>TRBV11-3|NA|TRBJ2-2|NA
CASSQGGTNTGELFF
TGTGCCAGCAGCCAGGGGGGGACAAACACCGGGGAGCTGTTTTTT
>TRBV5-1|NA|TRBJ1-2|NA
CASSEGPVTSYGYTF
TGCGCCTCCTCAGAGGGGCCTGTTACGAGCTATGGCTACACCTTC
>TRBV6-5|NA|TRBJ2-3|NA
CASSYSYGTDTQYF
TGTGCCAGCAGTTACTCGTACGGTACAGATACGCAGTATTTT
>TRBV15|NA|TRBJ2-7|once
CATSRDDQAYEQYF
TGTGCCACCAGCAGAGATGACCAGGCCTACGAGCAGTACTTC
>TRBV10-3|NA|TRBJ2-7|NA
CAISEGGEQYF
TGTGCCATCAGTGAAGGGGGGGAGCAGTACTTC
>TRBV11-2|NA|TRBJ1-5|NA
CASSLVGFRQPQHF
TGTGCCAGCAGCTTAGTGGGCTTCAGGCAGCCCCAGCATTTT
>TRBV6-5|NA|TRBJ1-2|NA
CASSYGLAVDYGYTF
TGTGCCAGCAGTTACGGGTTGGCGGTTGACTATGGCTACACCTTC
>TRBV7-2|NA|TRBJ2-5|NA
CASSFGETQYF
TGTGCCAGCAGCTTTGGGGAGACCCAGTACTTC
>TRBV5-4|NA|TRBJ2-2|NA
CASSLPLAGARGELFF
TGTGCCAGCAGCTTGCCCCTGGCAGGGGCGAGGGGGGAGCTGTTTTTT
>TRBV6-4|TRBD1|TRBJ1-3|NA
CASRITGTVGNTIYF
TGTGCCAGCAGAATAACCGGGACAGTCGGAAACACCATATATTTT
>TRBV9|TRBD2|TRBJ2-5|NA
CASSDLAGGETQYF
TGTGCCAGCAGCGATCTAGCGGGTGGGGAGACCCAGTACTTC
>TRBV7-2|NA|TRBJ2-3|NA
CASSLALEGADTQYF
TGTGCCAGCAGCTTAGCGCTTGAGGGGGCAGATACGCAGTATTTT
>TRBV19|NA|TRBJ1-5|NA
CASRSRGRDLQPQHF
TGTGCCAGTAGAAGTCGGGGAAGGGACCTTCAGCCCCAGCATTTT
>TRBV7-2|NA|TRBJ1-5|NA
CASSSKNSNQPQHF
TGTGCCAGCAGCTCCAAGAATAGCAATCAGCCCCAGCATTTT
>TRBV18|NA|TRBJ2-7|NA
CASASTVYEQYF
TGTGCCAGCGCATCGACGGTCTACGAGCAGTACTTC
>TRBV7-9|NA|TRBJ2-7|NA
CASSLEVGFVVPYEQYF
TGTGCCAGCAGCTTAGAAGTAGGATTTGTTGTCCCCTACGAGCAGTACTTC
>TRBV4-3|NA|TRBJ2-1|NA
CASSQVGNEQFF
TGCGCCAGCAGCCAAGTGGGGAATGAGCAGTTCTTC